This entry features one T cell receptor (beta chain) sequence. The V gene's germline CDR1 is WSHSY and CDR2 SAAADI. This CDR3 has 15 residues. J lost 2 bases, V lost 7 bases, and 10 bases had no gene match. The sample belongs to a study of graft-versus-host responses after intestinal transplantation. Whole-study findings and limits: Allografts carried high graft-versus-host to host-versus-graft clonal ratios in patients having graft-donor T cell macrochimerism. Recipient marrow harbored GvH clones, some of which surfaced first in ileum or blood.

Co-plating was performed using approximately 200,000 CFSE-labeled responder cells and approximately 200,000 irradiated, violet-dye-labeled stimulator cells. Cell sorting after the reaction yielded proliferating CFSE-low CD3+CD4+ and CD3+CD8+ responders. Profiling relied on immunoSEQ multiplex PCR, and the TCRdb table lists in-frame clones only, not all of them. The sample carries around 13,000 clones, roughly 29% recorded once. This clonotype originated in a human patient who received an intestinal transplant. The V and J genes are TRBV10-2 and TRBJ2-5; the match to TRBD2 covers 7 bases. The material was alloreactive CD8+ T cells from a mixed lymphocyte reaction culture, obtained before intestinal transplant. Subset noted: CFSE-low proliferating T cells sorted from approximately 6-day pre-transplant mixed lymphocyte reaction (GvH or HvG direction). The DNA for the CDR3 is TGCGCCAGCATAGGGAGAAAGCGGGGTCAAGAGACCCAGTACTTC. Translated, it gives CASIGRKRGQETQYF.